This T cell receptor (beta chain) is from a study of T cell responses to AZD1222 COVID-19 vaccine. The CDR3 has 12 residues. Germline assignment: CDR1 LGHDT and CDR2 YNNKEL (reference sequence). Trimming shortened V by 3 bases and J by 7 bases, and 7 bases separated the two germline ends. Only in-frame clones appear in the TCRdb table, and some are missing; sequencing was by immunoSEQ multiplex PCR. The sample lists 100,000 to 150,000 clones; roughly 91% were seen once. The chain combines TRBV3-1 (or the pseudogene TRBV3-2) with TRBJ2-1, with D maybe TRBD2 (5 bases). Sequencing was performed on peripheral blood, taken on day 0 of MenACWY control vaccination. This receptor was taken from an adult in good health. CDR3 region: CASSHGLNEQFF. The CDR3 region has the DNA TGTGCCAGCAGCCATGGACTTAATGAGCAGTTCTTC.